Below are 20 T cell receptor beta chains sequenced from a single sample in a study of blood T cells in healthy people across ages. Sample-barcoded 5' priming and a J-beta primer mix drove a second PCR of 7 to 11 cycles. TCRdb independently ran MiXCR on the 5' RACE reads; one entry per CDR3 protein. The table lists about 1.6 million distinct CDR3 sequences, 34% of them singletons. The specimen was blood. Every receptor here comes from a woman aged 30 to 39 in good health.

The chain combines TRBV9 with TRBJ2-1; 11 nucleotides agree with TRBD2. The CDR3 covers 15 residues. CDR1 and CDR2 (germline): SGDLS, YYNGEE. The junction had 6 bases not matched to a gene; V was cut back by 3 bases and J by 7 bases. CDR3 loop: CASSGDLAGGNEQFF. CDR3 DNA sequence: TGTGCCAGCAGCGGAGATCTAGCGGGGGGAAATGAGCAGTTCTTC.

J is TRBJ2-3 and V is TRBV9, with D unresolved. The germline V gene encodes CDR1 SGDLS and CDR2 YYNGEE. The CDR3 has 14 residues. With 4 bases removed from V and 2 bases from J, the gap between germline ends came to 11 bases. The CDR3 region has the DNA TGTGCCAGCAGCCCCCAGGTCAACACAGATACGCAGTATTTT. Translation gives CASSPQVNTDTQYF.

A few counts support this clonotype. The chain has TRBV20-1 and TRBJ1-2, with 7 bases lining up with TRBD1. The V and J ends lost 6 bases and 1 base, in that order; junction bases with no gene match: 11. This CDR3 spans 15 amino acids. Germline-derived CDR1 and CDR2 are DFQATT and SNEGSKA (reference sequence). CDR3 protein: CSAPVEGASNYGYTF. As DNA, the CDR3 is TGCAGTGCCCCTGTCGAGGGGGCGAGTAACTATGGCTACACCTTC.

This clonotype was detected many times. V gene TRBV7-2 combines with J gene TRBJ2-3; D is undetermined. V was trimmed by 4 bases and J by 6 bases, leaving 8 bases between them. Looked up from germline, CDR1 is SGHTA and CDR2 is FQGNSA. The CDR3 loop spans 12 amino acids. The CDR3 is CASSSLRDTQYF. As DNA, the CDR3 is TGTGCCAGCAGCTCGTTAAGGGATACGCAGTATTTT.

Only a few counts were recorded for this clonotype. The genes are TRBV6-2 or TRBV6-3 and TRBJ2-5, with D tentatively TRBD2 (5 bases). Germline lookup yields CDR1 MNHEY and CDR2 SVGEGT. This CDR3 has 16 residues. The V gene lost 7 bases and the J gene lost 5 bases, with 23 bases spanning the gap. The CDR3 region is CASTTPEVQHRETQYF. DNA of the CDR3: TGTGCCAGCACCACACCGGAGGTCCAGCACCGGGAGACCCAGTACTTC.

V gene TRBV27 combines with J gene TRBJ1-2; no definite D call. CDR3 size: 13 residues. Germline V CDR1 and CDR2: MNHEY, SMNVEV (reference sequence). The germline V and J ends were trimmed by 6 bases and 2 bases, with 10 bases remaining between them. Here the CDR3 DNA reads TGTGCCAGCAGCTTCAGGCTGAACTATGGCTACACCTTC. Translation: CASSFRLNYGYTF.

This clonotype was counted at least ten times. The chain carries TRBV7-9 and TRBJ2-5; D gene ambiguous. The germline gives CDR1 SEHNR, CDR2 FQNEAQ (reference sequence). V was pared by 5 bases and J by 0 bases, with 10 bases between. The CDR3 is 14 residues long. CDR3 loop: CASSLTSNQETQYF. The CDR3 DNA reads as TGTGCCAGCAGCCTCACCTCCAACCAAGAGACCCAGTACTTC.

Worth noting for this clonotype: This may stem from a read error, because a much larger clone lies one nucleotide away. This chain links TRBV5-1 with TRBJ1-2; D unresolved. V lost 2 bases, J lost 3 bases, and 8 bases lay in between. CDR3 length: 13 amino acids. Germline loops: CDR1 SGHRS, CDR2 YFSETQ. The chain's CDR3 is CASSFERDYGYTF. The CDR3 nucleotides read TGCGCCAGCAGCTTTGAGAGGGACTATGGCTACACCTTC. Full variable domain (outside the CDR3, taken from reference TRBV5-1 and TRBJ1-2): KAGVTQTPRYLIKTRGQQVTLSCSPISGHRSVSWYQQTPGQGLQFLFEYFSETQRNKGNFPGRFSGRQFSNSRSEMNVSTLELGDSALYLCASSFERDYGYTFGSGTRLTVV.

The table lists this clonotype with a few counts. J is TRBJ2-6 and V is TRBV9; D call uncertain. The CDR3 spans 17 residues. Trimming pared 3 bases from V and 0 bases from J, leaving 13 bases between. Per the germline V gene, CDR1 is SGDLS and CDR2 is YYNGEE. The CDR3 DNA is TGTGCCAGCAGCGCTCCGCCTGAAAACTCTGGGGCCAACGTCCTGACTTTC. Translated: CASSAPPENSGANVLTF.

The chain is built from TRBV7-9 and TRBJ2-7; 12 nucleotides align to TRBD2. Germline V lookup: CDR1 SEHNR, CDR2 FQNEAQ (reference sequence). This CDR3 has 16 amino acids. After removal of 5 bases from V and 9 bases from J, the junction contained 14 bases not matched to a gene. CDR3 sequence: CASSPMGLAGHAVQYF. CDR3 coding DNA: TGTGCCAGCAGCCCAATGGGACTAGCGGGTCATGCTGTGCAGTACTTC.

This clonotype was seen only a few times. This rearrangement joins TRBV28 to TRBJ2-7, with D perhaps matching TRBD1 or TRBD2 (5 bases each). The ends were cut back, 5 bases at V and 0 bases at J, with 17 bases in the middle. Germline CDR1 is MDHEN and CDR2 is SYDVKM. The CDR3 is made up of 16 amino acids. This chain's CDR3 is CASSPARGQGSYEQYF. The CDR3 nucleotides read TGTGCCAGCAGTCCCGCCCGGGGCCAGGGCTCCTACGAGCAGTACTTC. Complete variable domain (other parts from reference TRBV28 and TRBJ2-7): DVKVTQSSRYLVKRTGEKVFLECVQDMDHENMFWYRQDPGLGLRLIYFSYDVKMKEKGDIPEGYSVSREKKERFSLILESASTNQTSMYLCASSPARGQGSYEQYFGPGTRLTVT.

V and J are TRBV7-9 and TRBJ1-2; D remains ambiguous. This CDR3 is 15 amino acids long. Germline V gene data show CDR1 as SEHNR and CDR2 as FQNEAQ (reference sequence). Trimming left V 2 bases short and J 8 bases short, with 18 bases between. CDR3 sequence (DNA): TGTGCCAGCAGCTTATTGGCAGGCCGGCGAGGAGGCTACACCTTC. Protein product: CASSLLAGRRGGYTF.

The chain links TRBV9 to TRBJ2-5; the D gene could be TRBD1 or TRBD2 (5 bases each). Between the trimmed V and J ends, which lost 2 bases and 7 bases, there was a span of 15 bases. The CDR3 has 14 residues. Germline assignment: CDR1 SGDLS and CDR2 YYNGEE. Written as DNA, the CDR3 is TGTGCCAGCAGCGTCCAAGGGACCGGTGGGACCCAGTACTTC. Translated: CASSVQGTGGTQYF.

About this clonotype itself: A single base separates this from a much larger clone, so it may be a read error. The chain recombines TRBV7-9 with TRBJ1-2; 8 bases line up with TRBD1. V lost 5 bases, J lost 7 bases, and 6 bases stayed unmatched. The V gene's germline CDR1 is SEHNR and CDR2 FQNEAQ (reference sequence). This CDR3 spans 13 amino acids. The CDR3 here is CASSPRTGCGYTF. The CDR3 DNA sequence: TGTGCCAGCAGCCCCCGGACAGGGTGTGGCTACACCTTC.

The chain joins TRBV7-3 to TRBJ2-3, with a weak D call TRBD1 (6 bases). The germline V and J ends were trimmed by 5 bases and 4 bases, with 19 bases remaining between them. The CDR3 has 16 amino acids. CDR1 and CDR2 (germline): SGHTA, FQGTGA. The CDR3 region has the DNA TGTGCCAGCAGCCCCGATGCCAGGGGTGGGGCAGATACGCAGTATTTT. Its translation: CASSPDARGGADTQYF.

On this clonotype itself: At one end the junction does not follow the germline gene, possibly because of a read error. The chain is built from TRBV20-1 and TRBJ1-5; possible D gene TRBD1, 5 bases. The germline V gene has CDR1 DFQATT and CDR2 SNEGSKA (reference sequence). The CDR3 is 15 amino acids. CDR3 nucleotide sequence: TGCAGTGCTAGAGTGGGGGGGATTAGCAATCAGCCCCGGCATTTT. Protein product: CSARVGGISNQPRHF.

This chain joins TRBV20-1 and TRBJ2-5; D not certain. The J call may be incorrect, as the DNA end agrees better with TRBJ2-7. The germline gives CDR1 DFQATT, CDR2 SNEGSKA (reference sequence). This CDR3 comprises 11 residues. The CDR3 here is CSARLVGEQYF. The CDR3 DNA reads as TGCAGTGCTAGATTGGTTGGCGAGCAGTACTTC.

Turning to this clonotype: A much larger clone sits a single nucleotide away, making a read error possible. The chain recombines TRBV10-3 with TRBJ2-5; TRBD1 might be the D (6 bases). Per the germline V gene, CDR1 is ENHRY and CDR2 is SYGVKD. The CDR3 has 14 residues. The CDR3 DNA reads as TGTGCCTTCAGTGAGATGGGGGCCGGGGAGACCCAGTACTTC. Translating gives CAFSEMGAGETQYF.

This clonotype was counted only a few times. The chain combines TRBV7-2 with TRBJ1-2; the D is unclear. Germline V gives CDR1 SGHTA, CDR2 FQGNSA. This CDR3 comprises 19 residues. Deletions cut 0 bases from V and 3 bases from J, with 23 bases between. Here the CDR3 reads CASSLAEGVAPIPDYGYTF. CDR3 DNA sequence: TGTGCCAGCAGCTTAGCGGAAGGTGTGGCGCCGATACCTGACTATGGCTACACCTTC.

The rearrangement uses TRBV20-1 and TRBJ2-3; tentatively, D is TRBD2 (5 bases). In germline, CDR1 is DFQATT, CDR2 SNEGSKA (reference sequence). The CDR3 spans 14 residues. V was shortened by 5 bases and J by 4 bases, with 16 bases between the two germline ends. DNA of the CDR3: TGCAGTGCTCCCGTCCGAGGGAGCGCAGATACGCAGTATTTT. Amino acids: CSAPVRGSADTQYF.